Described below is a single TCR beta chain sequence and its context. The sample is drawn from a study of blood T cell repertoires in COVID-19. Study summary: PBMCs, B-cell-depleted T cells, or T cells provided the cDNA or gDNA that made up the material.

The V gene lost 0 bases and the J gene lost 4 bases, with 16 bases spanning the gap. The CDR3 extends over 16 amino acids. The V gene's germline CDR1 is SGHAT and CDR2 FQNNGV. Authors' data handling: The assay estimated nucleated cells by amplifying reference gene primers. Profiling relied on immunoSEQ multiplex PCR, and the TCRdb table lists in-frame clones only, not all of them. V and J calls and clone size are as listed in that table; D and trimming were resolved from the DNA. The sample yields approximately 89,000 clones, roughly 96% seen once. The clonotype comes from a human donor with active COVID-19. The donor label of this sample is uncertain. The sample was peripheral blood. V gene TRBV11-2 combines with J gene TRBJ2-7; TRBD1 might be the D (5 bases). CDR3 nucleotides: TGTGCCAGCAGCTTAGATAGGGGCGCAGGGCGGTACGAGCAGTACTTC. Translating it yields CASSLDRGAGRYEQYF.